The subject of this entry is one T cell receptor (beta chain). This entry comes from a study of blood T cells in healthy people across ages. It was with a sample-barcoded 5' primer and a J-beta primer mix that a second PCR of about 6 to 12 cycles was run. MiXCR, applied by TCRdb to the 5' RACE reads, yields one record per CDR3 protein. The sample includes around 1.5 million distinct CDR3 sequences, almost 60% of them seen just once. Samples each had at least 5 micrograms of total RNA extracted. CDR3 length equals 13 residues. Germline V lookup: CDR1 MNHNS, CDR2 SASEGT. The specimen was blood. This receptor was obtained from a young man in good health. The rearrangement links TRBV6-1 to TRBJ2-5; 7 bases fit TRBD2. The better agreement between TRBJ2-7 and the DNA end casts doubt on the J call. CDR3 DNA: TGTGCCAGCGGTGGGGCGGGAGACTACGAGCAGTACTTC. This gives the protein CASGGAGDYEQYF.